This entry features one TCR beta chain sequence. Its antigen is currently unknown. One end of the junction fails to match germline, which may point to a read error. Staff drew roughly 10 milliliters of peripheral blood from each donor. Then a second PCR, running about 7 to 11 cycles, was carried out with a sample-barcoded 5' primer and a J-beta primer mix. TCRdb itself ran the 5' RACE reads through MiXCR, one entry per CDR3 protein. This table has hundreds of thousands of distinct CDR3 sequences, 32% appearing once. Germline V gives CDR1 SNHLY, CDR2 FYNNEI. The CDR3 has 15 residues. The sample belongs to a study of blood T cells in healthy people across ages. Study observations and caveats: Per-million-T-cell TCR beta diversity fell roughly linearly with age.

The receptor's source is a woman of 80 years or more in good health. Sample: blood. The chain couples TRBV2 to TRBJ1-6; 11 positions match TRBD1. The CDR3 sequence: CASRLGDRGNSPPHF. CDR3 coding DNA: TGTGCCAGCAGACTAGGGGACAGGGGGAATTCACCCCCCCACTTT.